This T cell receptor beta chain was captured in a study of blood T cell repertoires in COVID-19. Study information: Sites in the United States, Italy and Spain provided acute and convalescent COVID-19 samples. In each case, the material was cDNA or gDNA derived from T cells, B-cell-depleted T cells, or PBMCs.

This clone was seen only once. In the original processing: Using reference gene primer amplification, nucleated cell counts were estimated. The assay was immunoSEQ multiplex PCR, and TCRdb's table has in-frame clones only and misses some. D and trimming were read from the DNA, whereas the V and J calls and clone size are those reported in that table. The sample consists of some 150,000 clones, about nine tenths of them appearing once. The germline V and J ends were trimmed by 7 bases and 3 bases, with 19 bases remaining between them. This CDR3 contains 14 residues. Germline V gene data show CDR1 as SQVTM and CDR2 as ANQGSEA.

This clonotype was sampled from a woman between 45 and 60 years old with acute or convalescent COVID-19. The sequenced sample was peripheral blood. The chain recombines TRBV29-1 with TRBJ2-7; D is perhaps TRBD1 (7 bases). CDR3 DNA sequence: TGCAGCGCAACCCCCCGCAGGGGGGACTACGAGCAGTACTTC. Translating gives CSATPRRGDYEQYF.